This TCR beta chain originates from a study of blood T cell repertoires in COVID-19. At the level of the study: Sites in the United States, Italy and Spain provided acute and convalescent COVID-19 samples.

The germline V and J ends were trimmed by 0 bases and 1 base, with 10 bases remaining between them. Per germline, CDR1 SGHDT and CDR2 YYEEEE. The CDR3 runs to 15 residues. Produced via immunoSEQ multiplex PCR; TCRdb's table is partial and in-frame only. There are about 250,000 clones in the sample; around 82% occur only once, and about 4.4% lies in the top ten. The receptor comes from a man aged 50 to 59 with active or convalescent COVID-19. The chain uses TRBV5-6 and TRBJ1-1, with unresolved D. The sequenced material came from peripheral blood. For the CDR3, the DNA is TGTGCCAGCAGCTTGGTTTCAGGTCAGAACACTGAAGCTTTCTTT. Its protein product is CASSLVSGQNTEAFF.